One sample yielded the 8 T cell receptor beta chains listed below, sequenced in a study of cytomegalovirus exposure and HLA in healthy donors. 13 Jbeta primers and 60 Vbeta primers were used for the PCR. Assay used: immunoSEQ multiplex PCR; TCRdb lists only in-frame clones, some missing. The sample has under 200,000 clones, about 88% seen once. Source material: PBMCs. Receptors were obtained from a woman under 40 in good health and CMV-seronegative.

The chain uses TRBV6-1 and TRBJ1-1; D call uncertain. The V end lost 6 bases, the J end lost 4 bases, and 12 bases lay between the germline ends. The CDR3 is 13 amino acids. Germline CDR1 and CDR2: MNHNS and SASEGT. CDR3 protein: CASSLGEGTEAFF. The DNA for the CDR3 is TGTGCCAGCAGCCTCGGGGAGGGCACTGAAGCTTTCTTT.

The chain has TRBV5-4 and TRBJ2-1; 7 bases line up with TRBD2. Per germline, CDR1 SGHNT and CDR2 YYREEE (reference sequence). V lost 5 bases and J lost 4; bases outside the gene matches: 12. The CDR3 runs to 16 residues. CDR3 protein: CASSPGMAGVYNEQFF. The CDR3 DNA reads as TGTGCCAGCAGTCCGGGTATGGCGGGGGTTTACAATGAGCAGTTCTTC.

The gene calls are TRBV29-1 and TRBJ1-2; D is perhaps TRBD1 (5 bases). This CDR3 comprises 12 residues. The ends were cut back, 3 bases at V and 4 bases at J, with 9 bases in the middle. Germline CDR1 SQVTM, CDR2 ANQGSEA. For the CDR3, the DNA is TGCAGCGTTGAGCAGGGAGGCTATGGCTACACCTTC. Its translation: CSVEQGGYGYTF.

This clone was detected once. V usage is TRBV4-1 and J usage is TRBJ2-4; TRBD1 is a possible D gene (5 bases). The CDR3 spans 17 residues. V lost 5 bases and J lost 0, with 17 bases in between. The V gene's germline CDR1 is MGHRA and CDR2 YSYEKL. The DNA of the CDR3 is TGCGCCAGCAGCAGTGGACACAGCATACTAGCCAAAAACATTCAGTACTTC. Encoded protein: CASSSGHSILAKNIQYF.

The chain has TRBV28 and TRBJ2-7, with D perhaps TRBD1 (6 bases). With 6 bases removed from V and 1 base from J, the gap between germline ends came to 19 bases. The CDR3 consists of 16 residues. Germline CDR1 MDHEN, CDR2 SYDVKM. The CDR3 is CASRQARTVPSYEQYF. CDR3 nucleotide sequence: TGTGCCAGCAGACAAGCCCGGACAGTCCCTTCCTACGAGCAGTACTTC.

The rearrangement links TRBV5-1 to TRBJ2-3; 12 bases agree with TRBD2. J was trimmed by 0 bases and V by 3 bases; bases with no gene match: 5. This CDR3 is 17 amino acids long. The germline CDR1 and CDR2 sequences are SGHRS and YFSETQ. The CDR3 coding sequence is TGCGCCAGCAGCTCCAGACTAGCGGGAGATAGCACAGATACGCAGTATTTT. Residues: CASSSRLAGDSTDTQYF.

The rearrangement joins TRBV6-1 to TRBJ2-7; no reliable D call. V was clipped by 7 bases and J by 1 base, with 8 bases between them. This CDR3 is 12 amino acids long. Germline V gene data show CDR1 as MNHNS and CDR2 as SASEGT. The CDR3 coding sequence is TGTGCCAGCACGGTTTCGTCCTACGAGCAGTACTTC. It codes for CASTVSSYEQYF.

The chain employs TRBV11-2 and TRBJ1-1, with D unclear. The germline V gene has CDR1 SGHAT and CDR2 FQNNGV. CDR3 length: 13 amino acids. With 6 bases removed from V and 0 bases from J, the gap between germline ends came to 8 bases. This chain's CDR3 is CASRSVMNTEAFF. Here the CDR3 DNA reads TGTGCCAGCAGATCAGTAATGAACACTGAAGCTTTCTTT. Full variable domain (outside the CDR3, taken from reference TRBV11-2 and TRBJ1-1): EAGVAQSPRYKIIEKRQSVAFWCNPISGHATLYWYQQILGQGPKLLIQFQNNGVVDDSQLPKDRFSAERLKGVDSTLKIQPAKLEDSAVYLCASRSVMNTEAFFGQGTRLTVV.